This T cell receptor (beta chain) derives from a study of OX40 agonist ivuxolimab in advanced cancers. Clones were read by immunoSEQ multiplex PCR, and TCRdb kept only the in-frame ones, dropping some. The data show about 68,000 clones, 75% to 85% seen once. Trimming stripped 2 bases from V and 1 base from J, with 5 bases between. This CDR3 is built from 13 residues. Germline CDR1 is LNHDA and CDR2 is SQIVND (reference sequence). The TCR originated in an adult with an advanced solid tumor such as melanoma, head and neck, liver or kidney cancer. The sequences come from CD4+ or CD8+ T cells sorted from blood, collected in a trial of the OX40 agonist ivuxolimab. The V and J genes are TRBV19 and TRBJ1-1, with a tentative D call TRBD1 (5 bases). This chain's CDR3 is CASSITGNTEAFF. DNA of the CDR3: TGTGCCAGTAGTATAACAGGGAACACTGAAGCTTTCTTT.